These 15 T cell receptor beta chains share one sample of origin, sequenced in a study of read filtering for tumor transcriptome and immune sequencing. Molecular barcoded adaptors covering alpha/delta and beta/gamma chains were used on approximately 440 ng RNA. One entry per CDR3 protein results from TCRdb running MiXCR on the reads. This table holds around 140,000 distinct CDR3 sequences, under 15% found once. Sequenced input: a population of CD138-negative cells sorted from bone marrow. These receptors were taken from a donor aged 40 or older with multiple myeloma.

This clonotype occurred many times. The CDR3 protein is CATSEAGGTISYNEQFF. CDR3 DNA: TGTGCCACCAGTGAAGCGGGAGGAACTATCTCCTACAATGAGCAGTTCTTC. The V gene is TRBV24-1, the J gene TRBJ2-1; 9 nucleotides line up with TRBD2. This CDR3 region has 17 residues. Germline CDR1 KGHDR, CDR2 SFDVKD. Trimming at V came to 4 bases and at J to 0 bases, leaving 6 bases not matched to a gene.

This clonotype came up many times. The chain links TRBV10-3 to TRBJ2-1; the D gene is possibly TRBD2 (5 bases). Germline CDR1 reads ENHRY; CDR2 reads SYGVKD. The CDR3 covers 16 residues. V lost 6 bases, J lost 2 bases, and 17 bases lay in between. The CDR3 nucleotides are TGTGCCATCAGCGGAGAAATAAGCGGTACCTACAATGAGCAGTTCTTC. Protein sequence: CAISGEISGTYNEQFF.

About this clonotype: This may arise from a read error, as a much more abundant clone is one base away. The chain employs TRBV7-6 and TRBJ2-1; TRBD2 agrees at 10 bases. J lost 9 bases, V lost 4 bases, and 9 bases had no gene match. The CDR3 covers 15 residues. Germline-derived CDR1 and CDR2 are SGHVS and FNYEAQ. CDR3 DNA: TGTGCCAGCAGCTCTGCTAGCGGGGGATCGGGTGAGCAGTTCTTC. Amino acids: CASSSASGGSGEQFF. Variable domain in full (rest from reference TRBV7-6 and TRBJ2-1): GAGVSQSPRYKVTKRGQDVALRCDPISGHVSLYWYRQALGQGPEFLTYFNYEAQQDKSGLPNDRFSAERPEGSISTLTIQRTEQRDSAMYRCASSSASGGSGEQFFGPGTRLTVL.

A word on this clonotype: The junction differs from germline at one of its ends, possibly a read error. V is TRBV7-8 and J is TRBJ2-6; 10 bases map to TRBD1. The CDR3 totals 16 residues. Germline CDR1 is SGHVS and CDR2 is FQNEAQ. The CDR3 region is CASSWTGGSGANVLSF. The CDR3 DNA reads TGTGCCAGCAGCTGGACAGGGGGATCTGGGGCCAACGTCCTGTCTTTC. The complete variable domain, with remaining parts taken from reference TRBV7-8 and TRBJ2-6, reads GAGVSQSPRYKVAKRGQDVALRCDPISGHVSLFWYQQALGQGPEFLTYFQNEAQLDKSGLPSDRFFAERPEGSVSTLKIQRTQQEDSAVYLCASSWTGGSGANVLSFGAGSRLTVL.

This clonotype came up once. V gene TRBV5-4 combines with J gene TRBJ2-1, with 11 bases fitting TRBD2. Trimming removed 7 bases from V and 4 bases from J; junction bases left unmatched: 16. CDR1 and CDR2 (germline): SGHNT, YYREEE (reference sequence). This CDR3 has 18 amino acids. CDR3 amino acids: CASGEFLIAGGGYNEQFF. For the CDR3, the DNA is TGTGCCAGCGGCGAATTCCTCATAGCGGGAGGGGGTTACAATGAGCAGTTCTTC.

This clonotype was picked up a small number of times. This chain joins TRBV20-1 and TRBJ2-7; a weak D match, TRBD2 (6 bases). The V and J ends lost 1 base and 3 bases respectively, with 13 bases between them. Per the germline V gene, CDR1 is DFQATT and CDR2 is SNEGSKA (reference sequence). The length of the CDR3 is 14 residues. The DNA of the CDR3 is TGCAGTGCTAGAGTCCCGGGACTCGACTACGAGCAGTACTTC. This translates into CSARVPGLDYEQYF.

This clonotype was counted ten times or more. The CDR3 sequence is CSARVGTSLLEQYF. The CDR3 coding sequence is TGCAGTGCTAGAGTAGGGACTAGCTTGCTCGAGCAGTACTTC. This sequence joins TRBV20-1 and TRBJ2-7; 9 bases align to TRBD2. V lost 1 base and J lost 6; bases outside the gene matches: 7. The CDR3 loop spans 14 amino acids. Germline V gives CDR1 DFQATT, CDR2 SNEGSKA (reference sequence).

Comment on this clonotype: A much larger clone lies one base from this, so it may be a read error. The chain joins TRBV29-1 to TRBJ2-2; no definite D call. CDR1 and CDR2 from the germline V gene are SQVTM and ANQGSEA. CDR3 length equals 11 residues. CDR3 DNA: TGCAGCATTGAAAGCCCCGGGGAGCTGTTTTTT. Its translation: CSIESPGELFF.

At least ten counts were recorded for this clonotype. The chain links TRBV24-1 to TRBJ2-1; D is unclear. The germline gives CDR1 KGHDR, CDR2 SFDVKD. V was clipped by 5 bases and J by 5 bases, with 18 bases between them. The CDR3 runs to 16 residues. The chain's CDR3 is CATSGPARAINNEQFF. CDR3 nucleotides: TGTGCCACCAGTGGGCCAGCTCGGGCAATCAACAATGAGCAGTTCTTC.

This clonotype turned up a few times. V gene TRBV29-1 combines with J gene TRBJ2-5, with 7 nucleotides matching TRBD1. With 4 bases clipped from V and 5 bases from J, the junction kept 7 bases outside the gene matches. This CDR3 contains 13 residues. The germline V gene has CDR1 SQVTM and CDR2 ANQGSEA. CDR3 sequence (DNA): TGCAGCGTTGTTACAGGGGTCCGCGAGACCCAGTACTTC. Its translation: CSVVTGVRETQYF. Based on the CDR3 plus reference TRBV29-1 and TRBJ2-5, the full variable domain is SAVISQKPSRDICQRGTSLTIQCQVDSQVTMMFWYRQQPGQSLTLIATANQGSEATYESGFVIDKFPISRPNLTFSTLTVSNMSPEDSSIYLCSVVTGVRETQYFGPGTRLLVL.

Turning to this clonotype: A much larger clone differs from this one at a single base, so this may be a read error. The CDR3 is CASSFVPNEQFF. In nucleotides, the CDR3 is TGTGCCAGCAGCTTCGTCCCCAATGAGCAGTTCTTC. This chain links TRBV11-3 with TRBJ2-1; no clear D gene. V was shortened by 3 bases and J by 6 bases, with 6 bases between the two germline ends. The germline V gene encodes CDR1 SGHNT and CDR2 YENEEA. CDR3 size: 12 residues.

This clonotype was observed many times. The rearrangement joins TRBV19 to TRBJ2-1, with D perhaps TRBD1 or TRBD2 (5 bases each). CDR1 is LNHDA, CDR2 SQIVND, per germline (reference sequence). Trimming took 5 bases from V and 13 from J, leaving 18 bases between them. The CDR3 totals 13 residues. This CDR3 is CASSLGVIQGQFF. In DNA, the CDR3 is TGTGCCAGTAGTCTGGGAGTGATCCAGGGCCAGTTCTTC.

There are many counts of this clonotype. The CDR3 DNA reads TGTGCCAGCAGCTCGAATGGGCTCAACAATGAGCAGTTCTTC. Its translation is CASSSNGLNNEQFF. This rearrangement joins TRBV7-8 to TRBJ2-1, with D uncertain. V was cut by 4 bases and J by 5 bases, with 12 bases left in between. The CDR3 consists of 14 residues. CDR1 and CDR2 from the germline V gene are SGHVS and FQNEAQ.

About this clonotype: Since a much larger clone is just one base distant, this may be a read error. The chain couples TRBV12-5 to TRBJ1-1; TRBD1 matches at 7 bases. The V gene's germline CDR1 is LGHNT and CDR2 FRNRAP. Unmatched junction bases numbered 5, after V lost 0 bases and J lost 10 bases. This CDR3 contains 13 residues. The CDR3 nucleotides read TGTGCTAGTGGTTTGGTAGGTCAGGGGGGAGCTTTCTTT. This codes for CASGLVGQGGAFF.

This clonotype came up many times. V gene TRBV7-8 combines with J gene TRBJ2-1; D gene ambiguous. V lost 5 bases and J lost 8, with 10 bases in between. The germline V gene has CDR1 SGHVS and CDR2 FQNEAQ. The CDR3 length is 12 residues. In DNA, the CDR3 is TGTGCCAGCAGCCAGAGCACAGATGAGCAGTTCTTC. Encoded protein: CASSQSTDEQFF.